This passage covers 2 T cell receptor beta chains from one sample sequenced in a study of blood T cells in healthy people across ages. A J-beta primer mix and a sample-barcoded 5' primer were used in a second PCR of roughly 6 to 12 cycles. One entry per CDR3 protein, called by TCRdb with MiXCR from the 5' RACE reads. The data show around 650,000 distinct CDR3 sequences, 40% to 45% seen once. The material sequenced was blood. The receptor set was obtained from a man at least 80 years old in good health.

Only a few counts were recorded for this clonotype. This sequence joins TRBV15 and TRBJ1-6; D might be TRBD1 (6 bases). Per the germline V gene, CDR1 is LNHNV and CDR2 is YYDKDF (reference sequence). The CDR3 spans 14 residues. V shed 0 bases and J shed 13 bases, with 13 bases lying between them. In DNA form, the CDR3 reads TGTGCCACCAGCAGAGACGGCCGTCAGGGGCCCCTCCACTTT. Encoded protein: CATSRDGRQGPLHF.

The chain is built from TRBV3-1 and TRBJ1-2; D is unresolved. CDR1 is LGHDT and CDR2 is YNNKEL in the germline V gene (reference sequence). The germline V and J ends were trimmed by 3 bases and 7 bases, with 12 bases remaining between them. This CDR3 region has 13 residues. The CDR3, as DNA: TGTGCCAGCAGCCAGTCAAGGGTTGGTGGCTACACCTTC. Its protein is CASSQSRVGGYTF.